The 10 T cell receptor beta chains reported below all come from one sample, sequenced in a study of blood T cells in healthy people across ages. Primed by a sample-barcoded 5' primer and a J-beta primer mix, a second PCR proceeded for about 6 to 12 cycles. TCRdb passed the 5' RACE reads through MiXCR, listing each CDR3 protein once. The sample shows hundreds of thousands of distinct CDR3 sequences, more than 20% of them seen only once. The sample also formed part of further work on T cells of mothers and their children.

Sequenced: blood. Receptors were obtained from a boy aged 5-17 years in good health.

The table lists this clonotype with a few counts. The chain combines TRBV4-1 with TRBJ2-2, with D possibly TRBD1 on 5 matching bases. CDR3 length: 16 residues. Trimming left V 1 base short and J 1 base short, with 10 bases between. In germline, CDR1 is MGHRA, CDR2 YSYEKL. The CDR3 is CASSQGGMLNTGELFF. The CDR3 bases are TGCGCCAGCAGCCAAGGGGGCATGCTGAACACCGGGGAGCTGTTTTTT.

This chain links TRBV4-3 with TRBJ2-7, with a weak D call TRBD2 (6 bases). CDR3 length: 14 residues. V was cut by 0 bases and J by 5 bases, with 11 bases left in between. Germline values: CDR1 LGHNA, CDR2 YSLEER. The CDR3: CASSQDDGSDEQYF. The DNA for the CDR3 is TGCGCCAGCAGCCAAGACGACGGGAGCGACGAGCAGTACTTC.

The genes are TRBV21-1 and TRBJ1-1. TRBV21-1 is reported as a pseudogene. CDR3 length equals 17 residues. The CDR3, as DNA: TGTGCCAGCAGCAAAGTGCTATCGGGGAGTGAAAACACTGAAGCTTTCTTT. Its protein product is CASSKVLSGSENTEAFF.

This clonotype was picked up a small number of times. This chain links TRBV28 with TRBJ2-5, with D possibly TRBD2 on 5 matching bases. Trimming left V 5 bases short and J 3 bases short, with 10 bases between. CDR3 length equals 13 residues. Germline V gives CDR1 MDHEN, CDR2 SYDVKM. CDR3 DNA: TGTGCCAGCAGTGCCGGGAAAGAAGAGACCCAGTACTTC. Its protein product is CASSAGKEETQYF.

The chain is built from TRBV7-2 and TRBJ2-3; 14 nucleotides line up with TRBD2. The germline V gene has CDR1 SGHTA and CDR2 FQGNSA. V shed 2 bases, J shed 6 bases, and the junction held 7 bases outside the gene matches. The CDR3 covers 17 residues. The CDR3 sequence: CASSLIPGLAGADTQYF. CDR3 bases: TGTGCCAGCAGCTTAATCCCGGGACTAGCGGGAGCGGATACGCAGTATTTT. Full variable domain (outside the CDR3, taken from reference TRBV7-2 and TRBJ2-3): GAGVSQSPSNKVTEKGKDVELRCDPISGHTALYWYRQSLGQGLEFLIYFQGNSAPDKSGLPSDRFSAERTGGSVSTLTIQRTQQEDSAVYLCASSLIPGLAGADTQYFGPGTRLTVL.

The chain is built from TRBV7-9 and TRBJ2-3; unclear D gene. The CDR3 spans 15 residues. V gave up 0 bases and J gave up 4 bases, with 11 bases separating them. Germline V CDR1 and CDR2: SEHNR, FQNEAQ (reference sequence). The CDR3 reads CASSLALIASDTQYF. The DNA of the CDR3 is TGTGCCAGCAGCTTAGCGCTCATAGCATCAGATACGCAGTATTTT.

In this sample, this clonotype turned up a few times. As DNA, the CDR3 is TGTGCCAGCAGCCCCGGACCTGGACAGCCTAATGAAAAACTGTTTTTT. Translation: CASSPGPGQPNEKLFF. The rearrangement uses TRBV7-2 and TRBJ1-4; the D gene is possibly TRBD1 (6 bases). The V end was cut by 5 bases, the J end by 3 bases, with 16 bases between. The CDR3 loop spans 16 amino acids. CDR1 and CDR2 (germline): SGHTA, FQGNSA. Full variable domain (rest looked up from reference TRBV7-2 and TRBJ1-4): GAGVSQSPSNKVTEKGKDVELRCDPISGHTALYWYRQSLGQGLEFLIYFQGNSAPDKSGLPSDRFSAERTGGSVSTLTIQRTQQEDSAVYLCASSPGPGQPNEKLFFGSGTQLSVL.

This clonotype was observed a few times. V is TRBV12-3 or TRBV12-4 and J is TRBJ2-5; TRBD1 is a possible D gene (6 bases). V lost 0 bases and J lost 7, with 9 bases in between. The CDR3 has 13 amino acids. CDR3 amino acids: CASSLAGAGTQYF. DNA for the CDR3: TGTGCCAGCAGTTTAGCGGGGGCGGGGACCCAGTACTTC.

The chain combines TRBV7-2 with TRBJ2-1; D possibly corresponds to TRBD2 (6 bases). The CDR3 is 13 amino acids. Trimming took 5 bases from V and 10 from J, leaving 15 bases between them. CDR1 is SGHTA, CDR2 FQGNSA, per germline. CDR3 region: CASSPPGRSEQFF. In DNA form, the CDR3 reads TGTGCCAGCAGCCCACCAGGGAGGTCGGAGCAGTTCTTC. The whole variable domain, filled in from reference TRBV7-2 and TRBJ2-1, reads GAGVSQSPSNKVTEKGKDVELRCDPISGHTALYWYRQSLGQGLEFLIYFQGNSAPDKSGLPSDRFSAERTGGSVSTLTIQRTQQEDSAVYLCASSPPGRSEQFFGPGTRLTVL.

This rearrangement joins TRBV4-1 to TRBJ2-7; 12 bases are shared with TRBD2. CDR1 and CDR2 (germline): MGHRA, YSYEKL. The V and J ends lost 4 bases and 5 bases, in that order; junction bases with no gene match: 6. This CDR3 comprises 15 residues. As DNA, the CDR3 is TGCGCCAGCAGCCTTTCACGGACTAGCGGGGACGAGCAGTACTTC. It codes for CASSLSRTSGDEQYF.